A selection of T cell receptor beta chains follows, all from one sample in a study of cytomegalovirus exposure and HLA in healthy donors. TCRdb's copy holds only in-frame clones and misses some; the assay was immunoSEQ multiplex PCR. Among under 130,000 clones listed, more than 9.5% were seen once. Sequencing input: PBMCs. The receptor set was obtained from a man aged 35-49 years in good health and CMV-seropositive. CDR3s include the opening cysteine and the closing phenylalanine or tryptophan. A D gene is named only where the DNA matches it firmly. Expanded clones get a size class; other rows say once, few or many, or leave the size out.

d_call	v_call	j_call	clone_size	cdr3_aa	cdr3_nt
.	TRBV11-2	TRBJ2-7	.	CASSLSRGEQYF	TGTGCCAGCAGCTTATCCCGGGGAGAGCAGTACTTC
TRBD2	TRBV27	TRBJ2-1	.	CASSLRTSGSSEQFF	TGTGCCAGCAGTTTGAGAACTAGCGGGAGTAGTGAGCAGTTCTTC
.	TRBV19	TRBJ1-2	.	CASASQDLGYGYTF	TGTGCCAGCGCATCCCAAGACCTAGGCTATGGCTACACCTTC
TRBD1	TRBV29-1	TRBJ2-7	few	CSVGGQGNAYEQYF	TGCAGCGTGGGGGGACAGGGTAACGCCTACGAGCAGTACTTC
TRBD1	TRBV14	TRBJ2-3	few	CASSSRQGGINTQYF	TGTGCCAGCAGCTCGCGACAGGGGGGGATAAATACGCAGTATTTT
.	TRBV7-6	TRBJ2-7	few	CASSSSDSPTWEQYF	TGTGCCAGCAGCTCCTCTGACAGTCCTACGTGGGAGCAGTACTTC
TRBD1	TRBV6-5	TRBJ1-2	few	CASSRGDRAYGYTF	TGTGCCAGCAGCCGGGGGGACAGGGCCTATGGCTACACCTTC
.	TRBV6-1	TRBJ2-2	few	CASTPGWEAGELFF	TGTGCCAGCACACCAGGGTGGGAAGCCGGGGAGCTGTTTTTT
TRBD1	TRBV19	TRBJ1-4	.	CASSRGQGGEKLFF	TGTGCCAGTAGTAGGGGACAGGGGGGTGAAAAACTGTTTTTT
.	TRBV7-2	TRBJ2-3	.	CASSLVRGSTDTQYF	TGTGCCAGCAGCTTAGTTCGGGGATCCACAGATACGCAGTATTTT
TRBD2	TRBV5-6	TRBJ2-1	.	CASSLELAESSYNEQFF	TGTGCCAGCAGCTTGGAACTAGCGGAAAGCTCCTACAATGAGCAGTTCTTC
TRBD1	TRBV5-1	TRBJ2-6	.	CASTEGTGVTGANVLTF	TGCGCCAGCACAGAGGGGACAGGGGTAACTGGGGCCAACGTCCTGACTTTC
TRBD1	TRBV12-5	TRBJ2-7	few	CASGLVRDRAWEQYF	TGTGCTAGTGGTTTGGTCCGGGACAGGGCTTGGGAGCAGTACTTC
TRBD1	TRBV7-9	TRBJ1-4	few	CASSVGQGRANEKLFF	TGTGCCAGCAGCGTGGGACAGGGGAGGGCTAATGAAAAACTGTTTTTT
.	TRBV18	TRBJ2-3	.	CASSPQPRETDTQYF	TGTGCCAGCTCACCCCAGCCCCGGGAGACAGATACGCAGTATTTT
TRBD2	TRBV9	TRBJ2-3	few	CASSVASGSGSDTQYF	TGTGCCAGCAGCGTAGCTAGCGGGAGTGGGTCAGATACGCAGTATTTT
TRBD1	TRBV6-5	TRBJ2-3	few	CASKPGQGTDTQYF	TGTGCCAGCAAACCGGGACAGGGCACAGATACGCAGTATTTT
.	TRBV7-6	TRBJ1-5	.	CASSLSGNSNQPQHF	TGTGCCAGCAGCTTATCCGGGAATAGCAATCAGCCCCAGCATTTT
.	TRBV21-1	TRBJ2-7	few	CARGGIAGIYEQYF	TGTGCGCGGGGGGGAATTGCTGGCATATACGAGCAGTACTTC
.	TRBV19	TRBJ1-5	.	CASSIGRTVYSNQPQHF	TGTGCCAGTAGTATAGGGCGGACAGTTTATAGCAATCAGCCCCAGCATTTT
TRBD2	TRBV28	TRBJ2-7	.	CASSLLAGGYEQYF	TGTGCCAGCAGTTTATTAGCGGGAGGGTACGAGCAGTACTTC
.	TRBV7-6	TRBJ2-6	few	CASTWGGAGANVLTF	TGTGCCAGCACCTGGGGTGGGGCAGGGGCCAACGTCCTGACTTTC
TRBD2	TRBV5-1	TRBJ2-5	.	CASSPGTSGEAQYF	TGCGCCAGCAGCCCGGGGACTAGCGGGGAGGCCCAGTACTTC
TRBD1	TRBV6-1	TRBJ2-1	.	CASSAGTGELNEQFF	TGTGCCAGCAGTGCCGGGACAGGGGAATTGAATGAGCAGTTCTTC
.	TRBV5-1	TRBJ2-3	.	CASSLGALSTDTQYF	TGCGCCAGCAGCTTGGGAGCACTGAGCACAGATACGCAGTATTTT
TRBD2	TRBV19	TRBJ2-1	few	CASSPRLAGNNEQFF	TGTGCCAGTAGTCCACGACTAGCGGGTAACAATGAGCAGTTCTTC
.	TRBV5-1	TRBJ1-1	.	CASSWSSVGTEAFF	TGCGCCAGCAGCTGGAGTAGCGTGGGCACTGAAGCTTTCTTT
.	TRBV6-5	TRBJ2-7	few	CASSYRGGYEQYF	TGTGCCAGCAGTTATAGGGGGGGCTACGAGCAGTACTTC
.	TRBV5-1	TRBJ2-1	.	CASKLVSYNEQFF	TGCGCCAGCAAGCTTGTCTCCTACAATGAGCAGTTCTTC
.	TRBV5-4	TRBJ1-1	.	CASSFEAGVVDTEAFF	TGTGCCAGCAGCTTCGAGGCAGGGGTGGTTGACACTGAAGCTTTCTTT
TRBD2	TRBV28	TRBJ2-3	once	CASSSNGGRAITDTQYF	TGTGCCAGCAGTTCGAATGGCGGGAGGGCGATCACAGATACGCAGTATTTT
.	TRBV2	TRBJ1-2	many	CASFRRWGVRSDYGYTF	TGTGCCAGCTTTAGAAGGTGGGGCGTTAGGTCGGACTATGGCTACACCTTC
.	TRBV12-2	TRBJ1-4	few	CASRLAQGFNEKLFF	TGTGCAAGTCGCTTAGCCCAGGGGTTTAATGAAAAACTGTTTTTT
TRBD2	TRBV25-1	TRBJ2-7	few	CASSELTSDGTYEQYF	TGTGCCAGCAGTGAATTGACTAGCGACGGGACTTACGAGCAGTACTTC
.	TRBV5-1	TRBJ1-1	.	CASTKGSVPGNTEAFF	TGCGCCAGCACTAAGGGATCCGTCCCGGGAAACACTGAAGCTTTCTTT
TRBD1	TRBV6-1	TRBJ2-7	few	CASIAPGQGFEQYF	TGTGCCAGCATCGCTCCGGGACAGGGGTTCGAGCAGTACTTC
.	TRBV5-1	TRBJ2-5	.	CASSLSLESGGTQYF	TGCGCCAGCAGCTTGTCCTTGGAAAGCGGCGGGACCCAGTACTTC
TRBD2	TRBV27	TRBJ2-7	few	CASSPGTSGIDEQYF	TGTGCCAGCAGTCCCGGGACTAGCGGGATAGACGAGCAGTACTTC
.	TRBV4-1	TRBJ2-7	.	CASSQASVSDEQYF	TGCGCCAGCAGCCAAGCTAGCGTGTCAGACGAGCAGTACTTC
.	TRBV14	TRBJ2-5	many	CASSPISGTQETQYF	TGTGCCAGCAGCCCGATTTCCGGGACTCAAGAGACCCAGTACTTC
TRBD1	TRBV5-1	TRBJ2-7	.	CASSLTGDPFYEQYF	TGCGCCAGCAGCCTTACAGGGGACCCTTTCTACGAGCAGTACTTC
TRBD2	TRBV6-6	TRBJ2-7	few	CASSPTSGSNEQYF	TGTGCCAGCAGTCCCACTAGCGGGAGTAACGAGCAGTACTTC
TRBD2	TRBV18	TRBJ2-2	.	CASSRGTGLATGELFF	TGTGCCAGCTCACGGGGGACGGGACTAGCGACCGGGGAGCTGTTTTTT